This T cell receptor (beta chain) is from a study of beta chain features in type 1 diabetes. Overall study: Across every sample, around 98 million sorted cells were examined in total. Regarding the study as a whole: VDJ junctions from type 1 diabetes patients carried fewer insertions and larger deletions.

As for this clone: Its antigen remains unidentified.

Investigators reverse transcribed all isolated RNA, so they sequenced expressed TCRB transcripts. There were around 3.5 million reads on average in the naive, central memory and regulatory T cell samples. Using immunoSEQ multiplex PCR, the repertoire was profiled, and TCRdb retains in-frame clones only, with some absent. The table lists hundreds of thousands of clones, under 70% of them singletons. The sequencing sample was made of naive CD4+ T cells from blood. The receptor was derived from a man aged 30 to 39 in good health.

The CDR3 sequence: CASRPGETQYF. CDR3 coding DNA: TGTGCAAGTAGACCTGGGGAGACCCAGTACTTC. J is TRBJ2-5 and V is TRBV30; D is unresolved. Germline CDR1 and CDR2: GTSNPN and SVGIG (reference sequence). This CDR3 region has 11 residues. Full variable domain (remainder filled in from reference TRBV30 and TRBJ2-5): SQTIHQWPATLVQPVGSPLSLECTVEGTSNPNLYWYRQAAGRGLQLLFYSVGIGQISSEVPQNLSASRPQDRQFILSSKKLLLSDSGFYLCASRPGETQYFGPGTRLLVL.